The rows below give T cell receptor beta chains drawn from one sample of a study of T cell responses to AZD1222 COVID-19 vaccine. TCRdb's copy holds only in-frame clones and misses some; the assay was immunoSEQ multiplex PCR. The data show approximately 180,000 clones, around 87% seen once. Sequencing was performed on peripheral blood, taken on day 0 of AZD1222 vaccination. Receptors originate from an adult in good health. Both conserved end residues are part of each CDR3. The D gene is left open where the match is weak. Only part of the rows carry a size: once, few, many, or a class if the clone is expanded.

J,size,D,V,DNA,CDR3
TRBJ2-7,few,NA,TRBV5-6,TGTGCCAGCAGCTTTAGACCGAGCTCCTACGAGCAGTACTTC,CASSFRPSSYEQYF
TRBJ2-3,NA,NA,TRBV5-4,TGTGCCAGCAGCCCACCGGTGGGGTCAAGGGATACGCAGTATTTT,CASSPPVGSRDTQYF
TRBJ2-1,NA,NA,TRBV14,TGTGCCAGCAGCCAAGATTTGGGACTGGTCTACAATGAGCAGTTCTTC,CASSQDLGLVYNEQFF
TRBJ2-7,few,TRBD2,TRBV7-2,TGTGCCAGCAGCACCTACGGGACTAGCGGGGGGGAGCAGTACTTC,CASSTYGTSGGEQYF
TRBJ1-1,once,NA,TRBV19,TGTGCCAGTAGTAGCCACAGGCTCATGAACACTGAAGCTTTCTTT,CASSSHRLMNTEAFF
TRBJ1-6,NA,NA,TRBV11-2,TGTGCCAGCAGCTCCCTCGACAGTTGGGGTGATTCACCCCTCCACTTT,CASSSLDSWGDSPLHF
TRBJ1-2,NA,NA,TRBV9,TGTGCCAGCAGCGTAGCGGGGTACTATGGCTACACCTTC,CASSVAGYYGYTF
TRBJ2-6,NA,NA,TRBV5-1,TGCGCCAGCAGCTTGGAGCCCCACTCTGGGGCCAACGTCCTGACTTTC,CASSLEPHSGANVLTF
TRBJ1-5,NA,NA,TRBV24-1,TGTGCCACCAGTGATCCACAGCCCCAGCATTTT,CATSDPQPQHF
TRBJ1-2,NA,NA,TRBV7-2,TGTGCCAGCAGTGACGGGGGTATAGGTGGCTACACCTTC,CASSDGGIGGYTF
TRBJ2-1,NA,TRBD1,TRBV9,TGTGCCAGCAGCCAAACCGGGACAGGGTTTAATGAGCAGTTCTTC,CASSQTGTGFNEQFF
TRBJ1-5,NA,TRBD1,TRBV28,TGTGCCACTTGGGACAGGAACAATCAGCCCCAGCATTTT,CATWDRNNQPQHF
TRBJ1-2,NA,NA,TRBV19,TGTGCCAGCAACCCCTTCCGACAGATTGTCTCTTATGGCTACACCTTC,CASNPFRQIVSYGYTF
TRBJ2-3,NA,NA,TRBV6-5,TGTGCCAGCAGCTCAGGGAGCCCGACCACAGATACGCAGTATTTT,CASSSGSPTTDTQYF
TRBJ2-2,NA,NA,TRBV27,TGTGCCAGCAGACTAGCTCTTGACACCGGGGAGCTGTTTTTT,CASRLALDTGELFF
TRBJ2-1,NA,TRBD2,TRBV4-1,TGCGCCAGCAGCCAAGGAATCTTGCGGACTAGCGGGATCAATGAGCAGTTCTTC,CASSQGILRTSGINEQFF
TRBJ1-1,NA,TRBD1,TRBV19,TGTGCCAGTAGGGCCCCCCCGGGACAGGGGACCACTGAAGCTTTCTTT,CASRAPPGQGTTEAFF
TRBJ2-6,NA,NA,TRBV19,TGTGCCAGTAGTATAGGGGCAGGGTTTGCTGGGGCCAACGTCCTGACTTTC,CASSIGAGFAGANVLTF
TRBJ1-2,NA,NA,TRBV19,TGTGCCAGTAATTTGAACGCAAATTCAAGAACCTTC,CASNLNANSRTF
TRBJ1-4,NA,TRBD1,TRBV2,TGTGCCAGCAGTGAACCGGGGCAGGGAGGGGGCGAAAAACTGTTTTTT,CASSEPGQGGGEKLFF
TRBJ2-2,NA,NA,TRBV5-1,TGCGCCAGCAGCTTGGGGCTAGCGAGGGACACCGGGGAGCTGTTTTTT,CASSLGLARDTGELFF
TRBJ2-1,few,TRBD2,TRBV18,TGTGCCAGCTCACCCAGCGGGAGGGGTGAGCAGTTCTTC,CASSPSGRGEQFF
TRBJ1-5,NA,NA,TRBV5-5,TGTGCCAGCAGCTTGGACAGTTATAGCAATCAGCCCCAGCATTTT,CASSLDSYSNQPQHF
TRBJ2-3,NA,NA,TRBV11-3,TGTGCCAGCAGCTTAAGACAGACCCCCGGCACAGATACGCAGTATTTT,CASSLRQTPGTDTQYF
TRBJ1-1,NA,TRBD1,TRBV6-5,TGTGCCAGCAGAATTGGACAGGGAGGAACTGAAGCTTTCTTT,CASRIGQGGTEAFF
TRBJ1-1,NA,NA,TRBV13,TGTGCCAGCAGCTTATTCGGGGAAGGGCAAGCTTTCTTT,CASSLFGEGQAFF
TRBJ2-5,NA,TRBD1,TRBV6-1,TGTGCCAGCAGTGAATGGGGGACAGGTAGCCGGACCCAGTACTTC,CASSEWGTGSRTQYF
TRBJ1-5,few,NA,TRBV6-1,TGTGCCAGCAGTGAATTTCCGCCCCAGCATTTT,CASSEFPPQHF
TRBJ2-7,NA,NA,TRBV18,TGTGCCAGCTCACCCGCAGGACGGGGCAGCCTCTACGAGCAGTACTTC,CASSPAGRGSLYEQYF
TRBJ2-7,NA,TRBD1,TRBV3-1/TRBV3-2,TGTGCCAGCAGCCGAATGGGACAGGGGGCGACTAGGCAGTACTTC,CASSRMGQGATRQYF
TRBJ1-5,NA,NA,TRBV19,TGTGCCAGTAGTTGGGGGGCCGTTCAGCCCCAGCATTTT,CASSWGAVQPQHF
TRBJ2-7,NA,TRBD2,TRBV30,TGTGCCAGGAGCGGGAGGGCCGAAGGCGAGCAGTACTTC,CARSGRAEGEQYF
TRBJ2-2,few,TRBD1,TRBV7-3,TGTGCCAGCGGGGACAGGGCCTCCGGGGAGCTGTTTTTT,CASGDRASGELFF
TRBJ2-5,once,NA,TRBV28,TGTGCCAGCAGTCTACCCAGTCTTCGGGGGACCCTGACAAAACAAGAGACCCAGTACTTC,CASSLPSLRGTLTKQETQYF
TRBJ2-5,NA,NA,TRBV18,TGTGCCAGCTCACTCGACAGCAGGGAGACCCAGTACTTC,CASSLDSRETQYF
TRBJ1-2,NA,NA,TRBV27,TGTGCCAGCGCCCGGACACTTTTCTATGGCTACACCTTC,CASARTLFYGYTF
TRBJ2-3,NA,NA,TRBV9,TGTGCCAGCAGCGTAGGGCGGGAAAGCACAGATACGCAGTATTTT,CASSVGRESTDTQYF
TRBJ1-5,NA,NA,TRBV6-5,TGTGCCAGCATGAGAATTTCCAGCCCCTATCAGCCCCAGCATTTT,CASMRISSPYQPQHF
TRBJ2-2,NA,NA,TRBV23-1,TGCGCCAGCATCCAAGGGGGGGCTGCGGGTAAGAACACCGGGGAGCTGTTTTTT,CASIQGGAAGKNTGELFF
TRBJ2-7,NA,TRBD1,TRBV7-8,TGTGCCAGCAGCTTAGTACAGGGGTCAAAGTGGCAGTACTTC,CASSLVQGSKWQYF